This T cell receptor beta chain was found in a study of T cells expressing NK-cell markers. Turning to the study itself: The eight sequenced donors comprised seven who were HCMV-seropositive and one who was seronegative.

The V gene's germline CDR1 is LGHDT and CDR2 YNNKEL (reference sequence). The CDR3 is 18 residues long. A note on this clonotype: The antigen is undetermined.

TCRdb reprocessed the 5' RACE reads, with one entry per CDR3 protein and no DNA. The data show a few hundred thousand distinct CDR3 sequences, and the top ten clones hold around 5.3%. Study-level points and caveats: Six donors carried dominant NKG2C+ clonotypes that made up roughly 1.0-8% of their CD8+ T cells.

Sequencing input: blood T cells: a sorted CD56 or NKG2C T cell subset, CD4+ or CD8+ T cells, or bulk PBMC T cells (not recorded which). This clonotype was obtained from a man aged 18-69 years in good health. The rearrangement uses TRBV3-1 and TRBJ2-6; TCRdb reports TRBD1, a call that lacks DNA to check it against. CDR3 in amino acids: CASSQETGLFSGANVLTF. Full variable domain (remainder filled in from reference TRBV3-1 and TRBJ2-6): DTAVSQTPKYLVTQMGNDKSIKCEQNLGHDTMYWYKQDSKKFLKIMFSYNNKELIINETVPNRFSPKSPDKAHLNLHINSLELGDSAVYFCASSQETGLFSGANVLTFGAGSRLTVL.